The source of this T cell receptor beta chain is a study of OX40 agonist ivuxolimab in advanced cancers. Assay used: immunoSEQ multiplex PCR; TCRdb lists only in-frame clones, some missing. The sample includes approximately 55,000 clones, about 86% of them seen just once. The clonotype originates from an adult with an advanced solid tumor such as melanoma, head and neck, liver or kidney cancer. Here the sequenced sample was CD4+ or CD8+ T cells sorted from blood, taken in a trial of the OX40 agonist ivuxolimab.

The CDR3, as DNA: TGTGCCAGCAGCCGTATAACTAGCGGGAGGAAAAGCTCTGGGGCCAACGTCCTGACTTTC. Translation gives CASSRITSGRKSSGANVLTF. This rearrangement joins TRBV14 to TRBJ2-6; 12 nucleotides agree with TRBD2. Germline CDR1 is SGHDN and CDR2 is FVKESK. Unmatched junction bases numbered 10, after V lost 4 bases and J lost 0 bases. There are 20 residues in the CDR3.